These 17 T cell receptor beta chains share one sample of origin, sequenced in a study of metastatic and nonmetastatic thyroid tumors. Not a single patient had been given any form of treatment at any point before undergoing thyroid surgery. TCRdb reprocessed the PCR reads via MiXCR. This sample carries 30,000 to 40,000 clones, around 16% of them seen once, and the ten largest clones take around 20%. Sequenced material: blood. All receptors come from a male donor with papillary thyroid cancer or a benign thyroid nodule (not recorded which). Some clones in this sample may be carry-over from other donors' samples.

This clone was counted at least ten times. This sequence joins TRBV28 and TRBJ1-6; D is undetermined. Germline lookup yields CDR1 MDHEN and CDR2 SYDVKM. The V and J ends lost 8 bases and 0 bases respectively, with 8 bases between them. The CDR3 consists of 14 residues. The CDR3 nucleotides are TGTGCCAGCGGCACAAGCTCCTATAATTCACCCCTCCACTTT. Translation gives CASGTSSYNSPLHF.

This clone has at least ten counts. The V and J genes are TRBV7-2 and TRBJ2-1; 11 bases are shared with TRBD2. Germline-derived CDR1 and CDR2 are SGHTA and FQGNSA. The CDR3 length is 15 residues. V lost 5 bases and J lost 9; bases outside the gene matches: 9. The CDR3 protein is CASSQTGLAVGEQFF. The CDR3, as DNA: TGTGCCAGCAGCCAGACGGGACTAGCGGTGGGTGAGCAGTTCTTC.

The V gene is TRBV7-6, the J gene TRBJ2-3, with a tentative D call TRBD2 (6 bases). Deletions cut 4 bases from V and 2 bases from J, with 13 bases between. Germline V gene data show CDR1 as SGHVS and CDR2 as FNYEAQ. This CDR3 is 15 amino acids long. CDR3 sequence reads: CASSSWGGNTDTQYF. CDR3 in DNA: TGTGCCAGCAGCTCCTGGGGCGGGAACACAGATACGCAGTATTTT.

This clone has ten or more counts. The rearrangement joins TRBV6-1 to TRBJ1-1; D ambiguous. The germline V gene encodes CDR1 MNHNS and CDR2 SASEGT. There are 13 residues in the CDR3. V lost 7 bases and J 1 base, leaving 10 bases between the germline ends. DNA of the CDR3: TGTGCCAGCAAGGTACAATCGAACACTGAAGCTTTCTTT. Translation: CASKVQSNTEAFF.

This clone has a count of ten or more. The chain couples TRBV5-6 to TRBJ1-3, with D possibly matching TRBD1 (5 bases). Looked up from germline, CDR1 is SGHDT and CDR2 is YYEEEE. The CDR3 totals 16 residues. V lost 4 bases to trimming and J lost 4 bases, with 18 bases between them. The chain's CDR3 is CASSPLPGTSGNTIYF. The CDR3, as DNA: TGTGCCAGCAGCCCTCTGCCTGGGACTTCAGGAAACACCATATATTTT.

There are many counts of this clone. The DNA of the CDR3 is TGTGCCATCAGAACCACAGCTACCAACTATGGCTACACCTTC. Translating gives CAIRTTATNYGYTF. V gene TRBV10-3 combines with J gene TRBJ1-2, with D hard to call. CDR3 length: 14 residues. CDR1 is ENHRY, CDR2 SYGVKD, per germline. V was clipped by 6 bases and J by 2 bases, with 13 bases between them.

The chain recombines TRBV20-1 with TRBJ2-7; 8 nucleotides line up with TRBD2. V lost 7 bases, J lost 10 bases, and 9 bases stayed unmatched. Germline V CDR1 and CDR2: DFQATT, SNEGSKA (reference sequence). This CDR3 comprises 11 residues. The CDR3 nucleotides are TGCAGTGTTCTGGGACTAGGGGACCAGTACTTC. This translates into CSVLGLGDQYF.

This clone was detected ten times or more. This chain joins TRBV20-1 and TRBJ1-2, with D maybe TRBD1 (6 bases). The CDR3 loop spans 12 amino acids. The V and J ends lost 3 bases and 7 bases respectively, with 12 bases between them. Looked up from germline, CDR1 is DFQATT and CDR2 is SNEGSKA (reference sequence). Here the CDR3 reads CSASIGGRGYTF. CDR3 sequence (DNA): TGCAGTGCTAGCATTGGGGGCCGTGGCTACACCTTC.

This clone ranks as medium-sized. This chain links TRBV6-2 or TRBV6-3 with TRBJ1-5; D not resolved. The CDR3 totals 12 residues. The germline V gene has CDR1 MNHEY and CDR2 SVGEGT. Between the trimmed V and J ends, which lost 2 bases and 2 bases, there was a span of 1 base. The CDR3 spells CASSYRNQPQHF. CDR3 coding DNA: TGTGCCAGCAGTTACCGCAATCAGCCCCAGCATTTT.

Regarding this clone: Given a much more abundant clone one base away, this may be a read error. CDR3 loop: CAWSGGDRVCEKLFF. CDR3 nucleotides: TGTGCCTGGAGTGGGGGTGACAGGGTTTGCGAAAAACTGTTTTTT. The chain links TRBV30 to TRBJ1-4; 7 bases map to TRBD1. Germline V gives CDR1 GTSNPN, CDR2 SVGIG (reference sequence). CDR3 length: 15 amino acids. Trimming at V came to 1 base and at J to 8 bases, leaving 10 bases not matched to a gene. Full variable domain (rest looked up from reference TRBV30 and TRBJ1-4): SQTIHQWPATLVQPVGSPLSLECTVEGTSNPNLYWYRQAAGRGLQLLFYSVGIGQISSEVPQNLSASRPQDRQFILSSKKLLLSDSGFYLCAWSGGDRVCEKLFFGSGTQLSVL.

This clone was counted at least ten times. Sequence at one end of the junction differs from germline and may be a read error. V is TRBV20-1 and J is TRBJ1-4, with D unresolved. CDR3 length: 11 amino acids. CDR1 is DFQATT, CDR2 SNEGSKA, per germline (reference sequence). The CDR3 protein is CSARVGEKLFF. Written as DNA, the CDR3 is TGCAGTGCCAGAGTAGGTGAAAAACTGTTTTTT.

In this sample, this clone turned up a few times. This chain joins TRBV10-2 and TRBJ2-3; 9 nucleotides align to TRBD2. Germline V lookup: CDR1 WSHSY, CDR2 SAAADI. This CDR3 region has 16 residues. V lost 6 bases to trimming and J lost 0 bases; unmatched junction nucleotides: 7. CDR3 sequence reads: CASRGLAGPSTDTQYF. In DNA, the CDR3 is TGCGCCAGCAGGGGACTAGCCGGACCTAGCACAGATACGCAGTATTTT.

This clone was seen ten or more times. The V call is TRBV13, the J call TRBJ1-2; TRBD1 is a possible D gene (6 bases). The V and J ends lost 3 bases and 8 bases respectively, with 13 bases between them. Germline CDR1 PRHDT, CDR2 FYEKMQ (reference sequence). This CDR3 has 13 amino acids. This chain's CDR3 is CASSFSGAGGYTF. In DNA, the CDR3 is TGTGCCAGCAGCTTTTCGGGGGCTGGAGGCTACACCTTC. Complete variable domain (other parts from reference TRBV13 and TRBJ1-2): AAGVIQSPRHLIKEKRETATLKCYPIPRHDTVYWYQQGPGQDPQFLISFYEKMQSDKGSIPDRFSAQQFSDYHSELNMSSLELGDSALYFCASSFSGAGGYTFGSGTRLTVV.

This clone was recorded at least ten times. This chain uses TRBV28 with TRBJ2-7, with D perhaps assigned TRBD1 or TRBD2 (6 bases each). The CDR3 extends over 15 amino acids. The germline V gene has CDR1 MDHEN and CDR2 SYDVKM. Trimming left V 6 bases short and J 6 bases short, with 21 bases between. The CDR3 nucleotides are TGTGCCAGCAGCCCGCCGGGACCTAAGGGGGGCGAGCAGTACTTC. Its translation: CASSPPGPKGGEQYF.

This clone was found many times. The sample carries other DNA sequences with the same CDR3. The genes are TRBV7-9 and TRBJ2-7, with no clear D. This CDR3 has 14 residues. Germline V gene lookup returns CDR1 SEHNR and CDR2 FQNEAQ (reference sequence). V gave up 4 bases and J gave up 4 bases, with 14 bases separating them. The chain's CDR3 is CASSSDANAYEQYF. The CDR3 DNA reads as TGTGCCAGCAGCTCGGACGCCAATGCTTACGAGCAGTACTTC. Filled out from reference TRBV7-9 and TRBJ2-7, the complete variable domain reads DTGVSQNPRHKITKRGQNVTFRCDPISEHNRLYWYRQTLGQGPEFLTYFQNEAQLEKSRLLSDRFSAERPKGSFSTLEIQRTEQGDSAMYLCASSSDANAYEQYFGPGTRLTVT.

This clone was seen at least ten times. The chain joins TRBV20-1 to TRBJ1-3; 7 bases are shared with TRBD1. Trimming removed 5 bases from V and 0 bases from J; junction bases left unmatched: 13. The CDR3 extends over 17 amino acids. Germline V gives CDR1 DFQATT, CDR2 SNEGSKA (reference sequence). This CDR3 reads CSARDLRQGLSGNTIYF. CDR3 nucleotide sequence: TGCAGTGCTCGCGACTTAAGACAGGGACTCTCTGGAAACACCATATATTTT.

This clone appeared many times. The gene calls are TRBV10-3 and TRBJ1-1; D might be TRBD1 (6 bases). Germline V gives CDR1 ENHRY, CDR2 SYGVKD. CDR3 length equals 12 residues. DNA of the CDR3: TGTGCTGGCGGGGGGCGCGCCACTGAAGCTTTCTTT. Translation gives CAGGGRATEAFF.